These T cell receptor beta chains were read from a single sample in a study of T-cell memory formation after mild COVID-19. TCRdb re-analysed the 5' RACE reads in MiXCR, keeping a single row per CDR3 protein. The table records 150,000 or so distinct CDR3 sequences, around 15% of them present only once. Sequenced sample: PBMCs or a T cell subset sorted from them (not recorded which). These receptor sequences come from an adult woman who had mild COVID-19 (a few samples of this study predate the infection). Cell type and time point are not known. CDR3s include the opening cysteine and the closing phenylalanine or tryptophan. The D gene is left open where the match is weak. Some rows mark clone size as missing; the rest say once, few, many or name a class of expanded clone.

CDR3nt | CDR3aa | v_gene | abundance | d_gene | j_gene
TGTGCCAGCAGCTTATACAGAAGGGCAGGGGGCTCCTACAATGAGCAGTTCTTC | CASSLYRRAGGSYNEQFF | TRBV11-2 | few | TRBD1 | TRBJ2-1
TGTGCCAGCAGTTTCTCGGGGCCCGGTGACTACACCTTC | CASSFSGPGDYTF | TRBV12-3/TRBV12-4 | - | - | TRBJ1-2
TGTGCCAGCAGCCACGGGACTAGCGGGGAGGAGACCCAGTACTTC | CASSHGTSGEETQYF | TRBV5-4 | once | TRBD2 | TRBJ2-5
TGTGCCAGCACTCGGGGGGGGCGCCGGGACAGCGATCAGCCCCAGCATTTT | CASTRGGRRDSDQPQHF | TRBV6-6 | - | TRBD1 | TRBJ1-5
TGTGCCAGCAGATCCGGGAGCAGCGATGGCTACACCTTC | CASRSGSSDGYTF | TRBV12-3/TRBV12-4 | few | - | TRBJ1-2
TGTGCCACCAGTGATCCTCCGGGACAGGGTGTCAATGAGCAGTTCTTC | CATSDPPGQGVNEQFF | TRBV24-1 | - | TRBD1 | TRBJ2-1
TGTGCCAGCAGCTTAGGACTAGCGGGCCCCTCGCAGTTCTTC | CASSLGLAGPSQFF | TRBV11-2 | - | TRBD2 | TRBJ2-1
TGCAGCGTTGAAGAAGGGGCAAACACCGGGGAGCTGTTTTTT | CSVEEGANTGELFF | TRBV29-1 | many | - | TRBJ2-2
TGTGCCAGCCACAGGGATAGGAACACTGAAGCTTTCTTT | CASHRDRNTEAFF | TRBV27 | few | - | TRBJ1-1
TGCGCCAGCAGCTTCTCCCAGGGCCCTGAAGCTTTCTTT | CASSFSQGPEAFF | TRBV5-1 | few | - | TRBJ1-1
TGCGCCAGCAGCCAAGACAGACTAGCGGGGGTCTACAATGAGCAGTTCTTC | CASSQDRLAGVYNEQFF | TRBV4-1 | - | TRBD2 | TRBJ2-1
TGTGCCAGCAGCTCAATTGGGGACAGTCTTGGCTACACCTTC | CASSSIGDSLGYTF | TRBV7-9 | - | TRBD1 | TRBJ1-2
TGTGCCAGCAGCTTAGGACACGAGCGGGAGGGTTACGAGCAGTACTTC | CASSLGHEREGYEQYF | TRBV7-9 | few | TRBD2 | TRBJ2-7
TGTACCAGCAGCTTTGGCCCTTACAATGAGCAGTTCTTC | CTSSFGPYNEQFF | TRBV7-3 | - | - | TRBJ2-1
TGTGCCAGCAGCGTACTGGTGGCGGGGAATGAGCAGTTCTTC | CASSVLVAGNEQFF | TRBV9 | - | - | TRBJ2-1
TGTGCCAGCTCACCACGGCGGGGACAAGGTTCCTACGAGCAGTACTTC | CASSPRRGQGSYEQYF | TRBV18 | - | - | TRBJ2-7
TGCGCCAGCAGCTTAGAGATAGCGGCTAGCTCCTACAATGAGCAGTTCTTC | CASSLEIAASSYNEQFF | TRBV5-1 | - | - | TRBJ2-1
TGTGCCAGCAGCCGCCCAGGAGGGGCCGGGGAGCTGTTTTTT | CASSRPGGAGELFF | TRBV27 | many | - | TRBJ2-2
TGTGCCAGCAGCTCCTTAACGGGGGTCTGGCGGTCCACCGGGGAGCTGTTTTTT | CASSSLTGVWRSTGELFF | TRBV11-2 | few | - | TRBJ2-2
TGTGCCACCAGTGATTTGCAGACGGACTATGGCTACACCTTC | CATSDLQTDYGYTF | TRBV24-1 | - | - | TRBJ1-2
TGTGCCAGCTCACCACGGTCCACTGGAAACACCATATATTTT | CASSPRSTGNTIYF | TRBV18 | - | - | TRBJ1-3
TGTGCCAGCAGCTTAGGTGTAAGGTTCTTC | CASSLGVRFF | TRBV7-9 | few | - | TRBJ2-1
TGTGCCAGCAACAGGGGGCCTAATTCTGGGGCCAACGTCCTGACTTTC | CASNRGPNSGANVLTF | TRBV13 | few | TRBD1 | TRBJ2-6
TGTGCCAGCAGCCGCGGGACTCTAGGTGATGAGCAGTTCTTC | CASSRGTLGDEQFF | TRBV5-5 | few | - | TRBJ2-1
TGTGCCAGTAGGGGACGTCCGAAGGGGAACACTGAAGCTTTCTTT | CASRGRPKGNTEAFF | TRBV19 | - | - | TRBJ1-1
TGTGCCAGCAGTGACTCTTATAGCGGGGGCAACTCTGGGGCCAACGTCCTGACTTTC | CASSDSYSGGNSGANVLTF | TRBV6-4 | many | TRBD2 | TRBJ2-6
TGTGCCAGCAGCGCGGGTCGGGGAGGGGGGTCTCCCTACGAGCAGTACTTC | CASSAGRGGGSPYEQYF | TRBV9 | - | - | TRBJ2-7
TGTGCCAGCAGCTACCCAGGACAGCAAGGGTATTTT | CASSYPGQQGYF | TRBV7-9 | few | - | TRBJ2-3
TGTGCCACCAGTAATGGGGTGGGAAACACTGAAGCTTTCTTT | CATSNGVGNTEAFF | TRBV24-1 | few | - | TRBJ1-1
TGTGCCAGCAGCTTAGGCAGGGTTTCGAACACCGGGGAGCTGTTTTTT | CASSLGRVSNTGELFF | TRBV7-6 | few | - | TRBJ2-2
TGCAGTGCTAGAGTAAAAGCGGGAGGTGGAGAGACCCAGTACTTC | CSARVKAGGGETQYF | TRBV20-1 | few | TRBD2 | TRBJ2-5
TGTGCCAGCGCGGTTGCTTCGGGTCAGGGACCCCAAGAGACCCAGTACTTC | CASAVASGQGPQETQYF | TRBV12-3/TRBV12-4 | few | - | TRBJ2-5
TGTGCCAGCAGTCACCCCATGGGGCCGAAATACATTGACACTGAAGCTTTCTTT | CASSHPMGPKYIDTEAFF | TRBV12-3/TRBV12-4 | - | - | TRBJ1-1
TGTGCCAGCAGCTTAGAATTCGGGGAAGCTTTCTTT | CASSLEFGEAFF | TRBV7-3 | - | - | TRBJ1-1
TGTGCCATCAGTGAGTACAAGAACACTGAAGCTTTCTTT | CAISEYKNTEAFF | TRBV10-3 | few | - | TRBJ1-1
TGTGCCAGCAGCCAACCGGACCTCACAGATACGCAGTATTTT | CASSQPDLTDTQYF | TRBV7-6 | many | - | TRBJ2-3
TGTGCCAGCAGCTTTTCGGGACTACTCACAGATACGCAGTATTTT | CASSFSGLLTDTQYF | TRBV7-9 | - | TRBD2 | TRBJ2-3
TGCGCCAGCAGCTTGGCTTCGGGACAGGGGTACCGTGAGCAGTTCTTC | CASSLASGQGYREQFF | TRBV5-1 | few | TRBD1 | TRBJ2-1
TGTGCCAGCAGTTACTACATCCAGGGGACTGAAGCTTTCTTT | CASSYYIQGTEAFF | TRBV6-5 | - | - | TRBJ1-1
TGCAGTGCTGCCGGGACTAGCGACCAAGAGACCCAGTACTTC | CSAAGTSDQETQYF | TRBV20-1 | few | TRBD2 | TRBJ2-5
TGTGCCAGCAGCGCCTGGAGCTATGGCTACACCTTC | CASSAWSYGYTF | TRBV7-6 | few | - | TRBJ1-2
TGTGCCAGCAGCCCCGACCGGGTCCAACTGAATGAGCAGTTCTTC | CASSPDRVQLNEQFF | TRBV14 | - | - | TRBJ2-1
TGTGCCAGCAGCCTAGGGACAGGGACTTCAGGCTACACCTTC | CASSLGTGTSGYTF | TRBV6-5 | - | TRBD1 | TRBJ1-2
TGTGCCGGCCGGGACACCCACACAGATACGCAGTATTTT | CAGRDTHTDTQYF | TRBV10-3 | many | - | TRBJ2-3
TGTGCCAGCAGCTTGGCTACAGGGGGCAGATCAGTTCAGTACTTC | CASSLATGGRSVQYF | TRBV7-9 | few | TRBD1 | TRBJ2-7
TGTGCCAGCAGCTTAGTACTTGACCACTCCTACGAGCAGTACTTC | CASSLVLDHSYEQYF | TRBV11-2 | few | - | TRBJ2-7
TGTGCCAGCAGCCATACGACCCCAGGACTAGCGGGATCAGAGACCCAGTACTTC | CASSHTTPGLAGSETQYF | TRBV4-2 | - | TRBD2 | TRBJ2-5
TGTGCCAGCAGCTTGTCAGGGCGAGGGGTGGTAGATACGCAGTATTTT | CASSLSGRGVVDTQYF | TRBV5-5 | - | - | TRBJ2-3
TGTGCCAGCAGAGCTAGCGGGACGTACAATGAGCAGTTCTTC | CASRASGTYNEQFF | TRBV6-5 | many | TRBD2 | TRBJ2-1
TGCAGCGTTGTGTTGGCCCTCTGGGGGGGCGCAGCCGAAAAACTGTTTTTT | CSVVLALWGGAAEKLFF | TRBV29-1 | - | - | TRBJ1-4
TGCAGTGCTAGCCGCCGACTAGCGGGAGGGGGGAATGAGCAGTTCTTC | CSASRRLAGGGNEQFF | TRBV20-1 | - | TRBD2 | TRBJ2-1